This T cell receptor (beta chain) is from a study of blood T cells in healthy people across ages. Sample-barcoded 5' priming and a J-beta primer mix drove a second PCR of 7 to 11 cycles. TCRdb re-analysed the 5' RACE reads in MiXCR, keeping a single row per CDR3 protein. Among roughly 650,000 distinct CDR3 sequences listed, about a third were seen once. The CDR3 covers 13 residues. From germline, CDR1 is SGHDT and CDR2 YYEEEE. Between the trimmed V and J ends, which lost 4 bases and 2 bases, there was a span of 10 bases. This clonotype was seen at least ten times. Material: blood. This chain links TRBV5-6 with TRBJ2-7; no firm D call. This TCR was recovered from a woman of 80 years or more in good health. The CDR3 nucleotides are TGTGCCAGCAGCCGGACCGTTACCTACGAGCAGTACTTC. Its protein product is CASSRTVTYEQYF.